The 26 T cell receptor beta chains given below trace back to one sample, sequenced in a study of blood T cells in healthy people across ages. With a J-beta primer mix and a sample-barcoded 5' primer, a second PCR ran roughly 7 to 11 cycles. TCRdb redid the calling of the 5' RACE reads with MiXCR, one entry per CDR3 protein. Among roughly 1,500,000 distinct CDR3 sequences listed, 40% to 50% were seen once. Sample: blood. The receptors stem from a woman between 18 and 29 years old in good health.

This chain joins TRBV27 and TRBJ1-2; a possible D gene is TRBD1 (5 bases). Trimming cost V 1 base and J 7 bases, with 16 bases left between them. From germline, CDR1 is MNHEY and CDR2 SMNVEV (reference sequence). This CDR3 has 15 residues. The CDR3 reads CASSLFSRDGGGYTF. In DNA form, the CDR3 reads TGTGCCAGCAGTTTATTCTCCCGGGACGGGGGTGGCTACACCTTC.

This clonotype has only one observation. The chain joins TRBV11-2 to TRBJ1-1; TRBD1 matches at 7 bases. The CDR3 has 17 amino acids. CDR1 is SGHAT, CDR2 FQNNGV, per germline. V lost 2 bases to trimming and J lost 0 bases; unmatched junction nucleotides: 9. CDR3 region: CASSLRGVGTVNTEAFF. The DNA of the CDR3 is TGTGCCAGCAGCTTAAGAGGGGTGGGGACAGTGAACACTGAAGCTTTCTTT.

Regarding this clonotype: A read error is possible here, since a much larger clone lies one base away. The V gene is TRBV6-2 or TRBV6-3, the J gene TRBJ2-1; 7 bases are a match to TRBD2. The germline V gene has CDR1 MNHEY and CDR2 SVGEGT. Losses at the gene ends were 2 bases for V and 5 bases for J; bases not matched to a gene: 6. This CDR3 comprises 15 residues. CDR3: CASSYAGGGDNEQFF. The CDR3 nucleotides are TGTGCCAGCAGTTACGCTGGGGGGGGTGACAATGAGCAGTTCTTC.

V is TRBV12-3 or TRBV12-4 and J is TRBJ2-5; TRBD2 aligns across 10 bases. The DNA end lines up better with TRBJ2-1; the J call may be wrong. The CDR3 totals 17 residues. The CDR3 DNA reads as TGTGCCAGCAGTCTCCGGAGGACTAGCGGAACCCAAGAGACCCAGTTCTTC. The encoded protein is CASSLRRTSGTQETQFF.

The chain joins TRBV6-1 to TRBJ1-2; 8 bases are a match to TRBD1. Germline V gives CDR1 MNHNS, CDR2 SASEGT. This CDR3 comprises 13 residues. J was trimmed by 4 bases and V by 11 bases; bases with no gene match: 9. The CDR3 DNA sequence: TGTGCCGTCACCGGGACAGGCGCCTATGGCTACACCTTC. Its translation: CAVTGTGAYGYTF.

This clonotype was observed a handful of times. The chain is built from TRBV20-1 and TRBJ2-7; 7 bases align to TRBD1. Trimming took 0 bases from V and 4 from J; bases not matched to a gene: 9. Germline values: CDR1 DFQATT, CDR2 SNEGSKA (reference sequence). The CDR3 is 15 amino acids. The CDR3 sequence: CSARDVGGSSYEQYF. The CDR3 region has the DNA TGCAGTGCTAGAGATGTAGGGGGCTCCTCTTACGAGCAGTACTTC.

This clonotype was counted a few times. The chain carries TRBV2 and TRBJ2-5; TRBD2 aligns across 15 bases. J was trimmed by 4 bases and V by 4 bases; bases with no gene match: 1. The CDR3 covers 15 residues. Looked up from germline, CDR1 is SNHLY and CDR2 is FYNNEI. CDR3 sequence (DNA): TGTGCCAGCAGTGGGGGACTAGCGGGAGGAGAGACCCAGTACTTC. It yields the protein CASSGGLAGGETQYF.

CDR3 coding DNA: TGTGCCAGCAGCCCCCTGGGCAGCGGCGGTGAAAAACTGTTTTTT. Its protein is CASSPLGSGGEKLFF. The V call is TRBV3-1, the J call TRBJ1-4; D unresolved. Germline V gives CDR1 LGHDT, CDR2 YNNKEL (reference sequence). The CDR3 spans 15 residues. The V and J ends lost 4 bases and 7 bases respectively, with 16 bases between them.

The chain has TRBV5-1 and TRBJ2-2; 10 nucleotides agree with TRBD1. The junction had 9 bases not matched to a gene; V was cut back by 1 base and J by 6 bases. Per germline, CDR1 SGHRS and CDR2 YFSETQ. The CDR3 runs 17 residues. The CDR3, as DNA: TGCGCCAGCAGCTTGAAAGGGACAGGGGTTGTCGCCGGGGAGCTGTTTTTT. Translating gives CASSLKGTGVVAGELFF.

The sample holds a few counts of this clonotype. The J gene is TRBJ1-1, the V gene TRBV5-1; D gene uncertain. The CDR3 sequence is 15 residues long. Germline V lookup: CDR1 SGHRS, CDR2 YFSETQ. The V end was cut by 0 bases, the J end by 1 base, with 10 bases between. This chain's CDR3 is CASSLEGGWNTEAFF. The CDR3 coding sequence is TGCGCCAGCAGCTTGGAAGGAGGATGGAACACTGAAGCTTTCTTT.

The chain couples TRBV7-9 to TRBJ2-5, with 7 positions matching TRBD2. V was pared by 1 base and J by 4 bases, with 6 bases of the junction left unmatched. The germline gives CDR1 SEHNR, CDR2 FQNEAQ (reference sequence). The CDR3 is made up of 15 amino acids. The DNA of the CDR3 is TGTGCCAGCAGCTTAGGGGGCGGGAGTGGAGAGACCCAGTACTTC. Its protein is CASSLGGGSGETQYF.

A few counts support this clonotype. A read error may produce the germline difference seen at one junction end. V usage is TRBV7-9 and J usage is TRBJ1-4, with a possible D match to TRBD1 (5 bases). The CDR3 is made up of 15 amino acids. Germline V gene lookup returns CDR1 SEHNR and CDR2 FQNEAQ (reference sequence). The CDR3 is CASTLGSGLSEKLFF. The CDR3 nucleotides are TGTGCCAGCACCTTAGGATCAGGGCTGAGCGAAAAACTGTTTTTT.

This clonotype was detected many times. The V call is TRBV20-1, the J call TRBJ2-1; 9 bases align to TRBD2. The CDR3 sequence is 14 residues long. J lost 5 bases, V lost 1 base, and 3 bases had no gene match. Germline CDR1 reads DFQATT; CDR2 reads SNEGSKA (reference sequence). CDR3: CSARGWTSDNEQFF. For the CDR3, the DNA is TGCAGTGCTAGAGGCTGGACTAGCGACAATGAGCAGTTCTTC.

The V call is TRBV5-1, the J call TRBJ2-1; the match to TRBD2 covers 7 bases. There are 17 residues in the CDR3. CDR1 SGHRS and CDR2 YFSETQ come from the germline V gene. With V trimmed by 4 bases and J by 4 bases, 14 bases remained unmatched. Here the CDR3 reads CASSQPTGTTRYNEQFF. CDR3 DNA sequence: TGCGCCAGCAGCCAACCCACCGGGACTACCAGATACAATGAGCAGTTCTTC.

This clonotype was counted only a few times. V and J are TRBV12-3 or TRBV12-4 and TRBJ1-1, with a possible D match to TRBD1 (5 bases). Trimming pared 4 bases from V and 1 base from J, leaving 10 bases between. The CDR3 covers 14 residues. CDR3 loop: CASSSSTANTEAFF. The CDR3 DNA reads TGTGCCAGCAGTTCATCGACAGCGAACACTGAAGCTTTCTTT.

The chain is built from TRBV20-1 and TRBJ1-2, with D hard to call. This CDR3 has 12 amino acids. The germline CDR1 and CDR2 sequences are DFQATT and SNEGSKA (reference sequence). Deletions cut 7 bases from V and 8 bases from J, with 17 bases between. DNA of the CDR3: TGCAGTGTTTACCTTACCTGGGAAGGCTACACCTTC. Amino acid sequence: CSVYLTWEGYTF.

This clonotype was seen only a few times. The chain employs TRBV6-5 and TRBJ2-4; D may correspond to TRBD1 or TRBD2 (5 bases each). Germline CDR1 MNHEY, CDR2 SVGAGI. This CDR3 is 15 amino acids long. Trimming left V 8 bases short and J 1 base short, with 15 bases between. CDR3 DNA: TGTGCCAGCGGTGGGGGTATTAGGGCCAAAAACATTCAGTACTTC. It translates to CASGGGIRAKNIQYF.

This clonotype was counted between two and nine times. The J gene is TRBJ2-3, the V gene TRBV6-5; possibly TRBD1 for D (7 bases). The germline CDR1 and CDR2 sequences are MNHEY and SVGAGI. With 4 bases removed from V and 6 bases from J, the gap between germline ends came to 14 bases. This CDR3 is 14 amino acids long. The CDR3 DNA reads TGTGCCAGCAGTTTTCAGGGGGGTATGGATACGCAGTATTTT. Translated, it gives CASSFQGGMDTQYF.

The gene calls are TRBV27 and TRBJ2-3; 14 nucleotides line up with TRBD2. The CDR3 has 18 amino acids. CDR1 MNHEY and CDR2 SMNVEV come from the germline V gene (reference sequence). The junction had 11 bases not matched to a gene; V was cut back by 5 bases and J by 4 bases. The CDR3 sequence: CASSDPLTSGGASDTQYF. The CDR3 nucleotides are TGTGCCAGCAGTGATCCATTGACTAGCGGGGGGGCCTCAGATACGCAGTATTTT.

With respect to this clonotype: At one boundary the junction diverges from the germline segment, which might be a read error. This chain uses TRBV20-1 with TRBJ2-1, with 11 bases identical to TRBD2. The CDR3 runs 14 residues. The germline CDR1 and CDR2 sequences are DFQATT and SNEGSKA (reference sequence). The chain's CDR3 is CNARGTSGLNEQFF. The CDR3 bases are TGCAATGCTAGAGGGACTAGCGGCCTCAATGAGCAGTTCTTC.

This clonotype was counted a few times. This chain connects TRBV27 to TRBJ1-2; D not resolved. Germline-derived CDR1 and CDR2 are MNHEY and SMNVEV (reference sequence). The CDR3 is made up of 17 amino acids. Trimming removed 2 bases at V and 4 bases at J, with 20 bases between. CDR3 sequence (DNA): TGTGCCAGCAGTTTAGGGTCCGCCCCTGGTCGCGGCTATGGCTACACCTTC. This codes for CASSLGSAPGRGYGYTF.

Many counts were recorded for this clonotype. The chain is built from TRBV7-2 and TRBJ2-1, with TRBD2 identical over 7 bases. Germline trimming cut 8 bases from V and 8 bases from J; bases unmatched to any gene: 18. In germline, CDR1 is SGHTA, CDR2 FQGNSA. This CDR3 is 16 amino acids long. Here the CDR3 DNA reads TGTGCCAGCTATGATGGGGGGGGAGGGCCGTTAGATGAGCAGTTCTTC. Protein sequence: CASYDGGGGPLDEQFF.

This clonotype has only one observation. The genes are TRBV25-1 and TRBJ2-1, with TRBD2 matching 10 bases. Trimming removed 1 base from V and 7 bases from J; junction bases left unmatched: 13. Per the germline V gene, CDR1 is MGHDK and CDR2 is SYGVNS. This CDR3 comprises 18 residues. CDR3 amino acids: CASSELGTDRTSGNEQFF. The CDR3 nucleotides read TGTGCCAGCAGTGAATTGGGGACAGACCGGACTAGCGGAAATGAGCAGTTCTTC. Based on the CDR3 plus reference TRBV25-1 and TRBJ2-1, the full variable domain is EADIYQTPRYLVIGTGKKITLECSQTMGHDKMYWYQQDPGMELHLIHYSYGVNSTEKGDLSSESTVSRIRTEHFPLTLESARPSHTSQYLCASSELGTDRTSGNEQFFGPGTRLTVL.

The V gene is TRBV7-8, the J gene TRBJ2-3, with 13 bases fitting TRBD2. Germline-derived CDR1 and CDR2 are SGHVS and FQNEAQ. The CDR3 spans 20 residues. Trimming at V came to 5 bases and at J to 5 bases, leaving 19 bases not matched to a gene. In DNA form, the CDR3 reads TGTGCCAGCAGCGCCCGAGGGGGGACTAGCGGGATTGACCCCAAAGATACGCAGTATTTT. Translated: CASSARGGTSGIDPKDTQYF.

The chain joins TRBV12-3 or TRBV12-4 to TRBJ2-5, with a possible D match to TRBD2 (6 bases). V lost 6 bases, J lost 5 bases, and 16 bases lay in between. CDR3 length equals 14 residues. The CDR3, as DNA: TGTGCCAGCAGCCCGGGACTTCTAACCGAGACCCAGTACTTC. Translation: CASSPGLLTETQYF.

The chain uses TRBV4-1 and TRBJ2-1; D tentatively reads TRBD1 or TRBD2 (5 bases each). Germline CDR1 and CDR2: MGHRA and YSYEKL. There are 14 residues in the CDR3. Trimming pared 1 base from V and 6 bases from J, leaving 10 bases between. This chain's CDR3 is CASSQGPGTNEQFF. For the CDR3, the DNA is TGCGCCAGCAGCCAAGGCCCTGGGACCAATGAGCAGTTCTTC.